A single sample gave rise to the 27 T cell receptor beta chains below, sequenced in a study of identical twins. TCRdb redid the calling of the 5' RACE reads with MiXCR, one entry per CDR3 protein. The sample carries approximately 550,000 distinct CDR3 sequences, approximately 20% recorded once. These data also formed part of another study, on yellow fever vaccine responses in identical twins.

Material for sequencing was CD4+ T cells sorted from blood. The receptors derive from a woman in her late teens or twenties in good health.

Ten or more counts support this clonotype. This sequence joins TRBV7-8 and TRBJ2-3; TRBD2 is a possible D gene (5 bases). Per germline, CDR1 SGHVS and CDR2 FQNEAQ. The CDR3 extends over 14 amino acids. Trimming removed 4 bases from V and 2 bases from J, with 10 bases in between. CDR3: CASSSAGFTDTQYF. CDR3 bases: TGTGCCAGCAGCTCGGCGGGCTTCACAGATACGCAGTATTTT.

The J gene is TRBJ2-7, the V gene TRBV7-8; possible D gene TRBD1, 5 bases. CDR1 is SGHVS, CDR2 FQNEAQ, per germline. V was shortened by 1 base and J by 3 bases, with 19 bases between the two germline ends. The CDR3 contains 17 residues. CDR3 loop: CASSLETVRGYFYEQYF. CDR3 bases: TGTGCCAGCAGCTTAGAGACAGTTAGAGGCTATTTCTACGAGCAGTACTTC.

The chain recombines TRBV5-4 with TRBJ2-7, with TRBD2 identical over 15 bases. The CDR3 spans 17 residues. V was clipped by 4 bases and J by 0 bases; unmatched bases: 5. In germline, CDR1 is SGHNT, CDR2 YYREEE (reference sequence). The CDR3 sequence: CASSTGLAGGYSYEQYV. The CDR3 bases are TGTGCCAGCAGCACGGGACTAGCGGGGGGCTACTCCTACGAGCAGTACGTC.

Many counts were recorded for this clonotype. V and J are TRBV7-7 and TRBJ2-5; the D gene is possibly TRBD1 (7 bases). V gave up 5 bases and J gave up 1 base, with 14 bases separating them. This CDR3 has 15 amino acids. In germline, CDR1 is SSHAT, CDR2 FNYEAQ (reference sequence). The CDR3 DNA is TGTGCCAGCAGCCTCCGCCAGGGGGGCCAAGAGACCCAGTACTTC. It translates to CASSLRQGGQETQYF.

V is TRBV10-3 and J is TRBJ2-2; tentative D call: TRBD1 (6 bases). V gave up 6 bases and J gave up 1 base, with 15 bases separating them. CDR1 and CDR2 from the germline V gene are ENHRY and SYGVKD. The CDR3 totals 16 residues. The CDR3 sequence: CAIRAFLGQNTGELFF. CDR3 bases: TGTGCCATCAGGGCCTTCTTGGGACAGAACACCGGGGAGCTGTTTTTT.

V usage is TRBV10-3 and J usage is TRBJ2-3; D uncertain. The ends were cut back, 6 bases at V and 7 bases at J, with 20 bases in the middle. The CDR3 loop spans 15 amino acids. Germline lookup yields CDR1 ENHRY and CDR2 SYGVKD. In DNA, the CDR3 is TGTGCCATCAGCTCTCAGGAACAATCTTTAAATACGCAGTATTTT. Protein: CAISSQEQSLNTQYF.

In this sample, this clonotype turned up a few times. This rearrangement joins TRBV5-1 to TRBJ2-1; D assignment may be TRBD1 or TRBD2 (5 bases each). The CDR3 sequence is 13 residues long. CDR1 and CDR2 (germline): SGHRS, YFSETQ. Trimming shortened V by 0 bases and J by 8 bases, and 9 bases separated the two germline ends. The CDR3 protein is CASSLAGTYEQFF. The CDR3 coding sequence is TGCGCCAGCAGCTTGGCCGGGACCTATGAGCAGTTCTTC.

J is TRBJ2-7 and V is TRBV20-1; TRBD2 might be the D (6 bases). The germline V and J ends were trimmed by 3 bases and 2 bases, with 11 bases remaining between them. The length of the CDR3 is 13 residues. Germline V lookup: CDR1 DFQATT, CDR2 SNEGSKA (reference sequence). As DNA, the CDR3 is TGCAGTGCTAGCCCTAGCGCTACCTACGAGCAGTACTTC. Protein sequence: CSASPSATYEQYF.

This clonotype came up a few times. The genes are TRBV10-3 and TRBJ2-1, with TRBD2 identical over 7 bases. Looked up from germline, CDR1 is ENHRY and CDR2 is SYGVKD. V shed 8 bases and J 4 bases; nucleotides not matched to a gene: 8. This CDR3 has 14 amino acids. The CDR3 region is CAIQRSSGYNEQFF. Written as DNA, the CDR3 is TGTGCCATCCAACGTAGTAGCGGGTACAATGAGCAGTTCTTC.

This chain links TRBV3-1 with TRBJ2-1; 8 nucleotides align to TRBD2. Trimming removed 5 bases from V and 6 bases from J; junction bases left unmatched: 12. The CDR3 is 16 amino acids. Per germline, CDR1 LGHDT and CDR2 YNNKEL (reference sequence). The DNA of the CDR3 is TGTGCCAGCAGCTGGGCGGGGGGACTAGTCCGCAATGAGCAGTTCTTC. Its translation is CASSWAGGLVRNEQFF.

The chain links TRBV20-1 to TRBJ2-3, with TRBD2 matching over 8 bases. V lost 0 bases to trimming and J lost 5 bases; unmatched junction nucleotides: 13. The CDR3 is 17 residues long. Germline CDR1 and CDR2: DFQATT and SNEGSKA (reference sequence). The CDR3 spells CSARDSTGTRGGDTQYF. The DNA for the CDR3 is TGCAGTGCTAGAGATTCCACCGGGACTAGGGGAGGAGATACGCAGTATTTT.

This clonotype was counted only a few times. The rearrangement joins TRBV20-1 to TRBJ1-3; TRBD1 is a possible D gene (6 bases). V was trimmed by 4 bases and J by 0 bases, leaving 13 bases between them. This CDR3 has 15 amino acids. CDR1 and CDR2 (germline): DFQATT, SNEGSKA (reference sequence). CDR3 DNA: TGCAGTGCTATCGGACAGCAAAGCTCTGGAAACACCATATATTTT. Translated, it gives CSAIGQQSSGNTIYF.

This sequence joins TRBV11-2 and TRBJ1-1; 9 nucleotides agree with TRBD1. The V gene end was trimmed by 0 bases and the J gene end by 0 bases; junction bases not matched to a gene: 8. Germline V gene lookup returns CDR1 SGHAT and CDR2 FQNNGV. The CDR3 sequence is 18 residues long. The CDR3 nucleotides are TGTGCCAGCAGCTTAGAGGGACAGGGATCGATATTGAACACTGAAGCTTTCTTT. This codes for CASSLEGQGSILNTEAFF.

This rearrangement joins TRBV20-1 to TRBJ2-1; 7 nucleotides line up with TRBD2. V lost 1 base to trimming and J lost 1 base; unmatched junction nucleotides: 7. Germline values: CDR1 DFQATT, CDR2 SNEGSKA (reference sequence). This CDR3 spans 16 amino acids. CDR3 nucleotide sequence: TGCAGTGCTAGAGTCGATGGCGGGAGATCCTACAATGAGCAGTTCTTC. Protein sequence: CSARVDGGRSYNEQFF.

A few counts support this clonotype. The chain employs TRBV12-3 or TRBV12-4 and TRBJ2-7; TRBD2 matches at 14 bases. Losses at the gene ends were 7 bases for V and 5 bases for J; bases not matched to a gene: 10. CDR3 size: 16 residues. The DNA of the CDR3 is TGTGCCAGCACTCAGGGTGGGACTAGCGGGAGCCACGAGCAGTACTTC. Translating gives CASTQGGTSGSHEQYF.

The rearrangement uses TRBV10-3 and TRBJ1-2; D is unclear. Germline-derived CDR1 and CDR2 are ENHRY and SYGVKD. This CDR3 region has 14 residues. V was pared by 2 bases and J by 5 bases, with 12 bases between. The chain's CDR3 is CAISEERVEYGYTF. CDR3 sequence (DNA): TGTGCCATCAGTGAGGAAAGGGTGGAGTATGGCTACACCTTC.

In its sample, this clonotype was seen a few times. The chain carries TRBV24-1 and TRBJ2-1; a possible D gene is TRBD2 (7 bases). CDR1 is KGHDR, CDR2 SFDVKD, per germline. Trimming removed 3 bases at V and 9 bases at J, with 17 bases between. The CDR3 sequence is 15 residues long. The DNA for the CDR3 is TGTGCCACCAGTGATGCCCCGCGGGGGCTGGGTGAGCAGTTCTTC. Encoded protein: CATSDAPRGLGEQFF.

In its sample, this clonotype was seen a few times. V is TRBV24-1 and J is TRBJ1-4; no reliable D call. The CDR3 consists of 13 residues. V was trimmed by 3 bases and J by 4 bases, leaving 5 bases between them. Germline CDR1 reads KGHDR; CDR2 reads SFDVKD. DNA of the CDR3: TGTGCCACCAGTGATGGGAGTAATGAAAAACTGTTTTTT. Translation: CATSDGSNEKLFF.

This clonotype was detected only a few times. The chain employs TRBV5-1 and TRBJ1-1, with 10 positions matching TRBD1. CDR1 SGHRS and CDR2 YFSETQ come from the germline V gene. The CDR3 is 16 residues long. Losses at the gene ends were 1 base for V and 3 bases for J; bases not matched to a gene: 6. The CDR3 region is CASSLRDRGRDTEAFF. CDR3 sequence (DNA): TGCGCCAGCAGCTTGAGGGACAGGGGAAGGGACACTGAAGCTTTCTTT.

In DNA, the CDR3 is TGTGCCAGCAGCGCGGGGACAGTTTATTACTTC. Encoded protein: CASSAGTVYYF. The gene calls are TRBV7-9 and TRBJ2-7, with TRBD1 as a possible D gene (7 bases). The CDR3 runs to 11 residues. Germline lookup yields CDR1 SEHNR and CDR2 FQNEAQ (reference sequence). Trimming left V 5 bases short and J 13 bases short, with 15 bases between.

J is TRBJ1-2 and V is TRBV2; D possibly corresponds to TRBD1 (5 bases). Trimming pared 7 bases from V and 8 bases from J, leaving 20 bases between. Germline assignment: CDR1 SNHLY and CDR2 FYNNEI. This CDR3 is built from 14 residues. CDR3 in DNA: TGTGCCAGCACGACCGGGACGTCGGCGCGGGGCTACACCTTC. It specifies CASTTGTSARGYTF.

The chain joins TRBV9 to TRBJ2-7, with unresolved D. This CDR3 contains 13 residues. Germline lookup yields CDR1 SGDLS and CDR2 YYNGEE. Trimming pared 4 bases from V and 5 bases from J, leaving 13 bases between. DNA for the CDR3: TGTGCCAGCAGCATCCTCTCCGGCGACGAGCAGTACTTC. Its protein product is CASSILSGDEQYF.

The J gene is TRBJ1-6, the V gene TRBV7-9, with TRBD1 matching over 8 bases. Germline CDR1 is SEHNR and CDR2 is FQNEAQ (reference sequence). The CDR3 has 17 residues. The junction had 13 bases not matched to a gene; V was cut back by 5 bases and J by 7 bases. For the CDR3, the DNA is TGTGCCAGCAGCATGACCTCAGGGGGCGCATCGAATTCACCCCTCCACTTT. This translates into CASSMTSGGASNSPLHF.

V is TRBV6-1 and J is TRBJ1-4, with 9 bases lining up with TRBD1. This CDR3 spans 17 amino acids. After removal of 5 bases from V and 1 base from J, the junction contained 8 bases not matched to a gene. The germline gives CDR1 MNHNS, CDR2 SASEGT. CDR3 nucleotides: TGTGCCAGCAGTCCCGGGACAGGGTCCTTAACTAATGAAAAACTGTTTTTT. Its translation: CASSPGTGSLTNEKLFF.

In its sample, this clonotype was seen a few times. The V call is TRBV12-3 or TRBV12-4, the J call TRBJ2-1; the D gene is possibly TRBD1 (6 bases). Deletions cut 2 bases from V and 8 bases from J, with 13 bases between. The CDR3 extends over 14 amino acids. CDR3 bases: TGTGCCAGCAGTTTAATGTCAGGGGCCGATGAGCAGTTCTTC. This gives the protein CASSLMSGADEQFF.

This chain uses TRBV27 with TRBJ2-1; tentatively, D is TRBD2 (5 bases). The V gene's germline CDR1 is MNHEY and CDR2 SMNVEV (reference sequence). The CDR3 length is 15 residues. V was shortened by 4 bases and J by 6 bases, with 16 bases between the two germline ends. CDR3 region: CASSSPLRGPNEQFF. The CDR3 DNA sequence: TGTGCCAGCAGTTCGCCCTTGAGAGGGCCCAATGAGCAGTTCTTC.

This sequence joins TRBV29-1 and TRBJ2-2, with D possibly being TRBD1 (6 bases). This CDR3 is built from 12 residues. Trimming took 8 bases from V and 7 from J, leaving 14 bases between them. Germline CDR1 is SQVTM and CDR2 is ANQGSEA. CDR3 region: CSISGVGGELFF. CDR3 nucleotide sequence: TGCAGCATTTCAGGGGTGGGCGGGGAGCTGTTTTTT.